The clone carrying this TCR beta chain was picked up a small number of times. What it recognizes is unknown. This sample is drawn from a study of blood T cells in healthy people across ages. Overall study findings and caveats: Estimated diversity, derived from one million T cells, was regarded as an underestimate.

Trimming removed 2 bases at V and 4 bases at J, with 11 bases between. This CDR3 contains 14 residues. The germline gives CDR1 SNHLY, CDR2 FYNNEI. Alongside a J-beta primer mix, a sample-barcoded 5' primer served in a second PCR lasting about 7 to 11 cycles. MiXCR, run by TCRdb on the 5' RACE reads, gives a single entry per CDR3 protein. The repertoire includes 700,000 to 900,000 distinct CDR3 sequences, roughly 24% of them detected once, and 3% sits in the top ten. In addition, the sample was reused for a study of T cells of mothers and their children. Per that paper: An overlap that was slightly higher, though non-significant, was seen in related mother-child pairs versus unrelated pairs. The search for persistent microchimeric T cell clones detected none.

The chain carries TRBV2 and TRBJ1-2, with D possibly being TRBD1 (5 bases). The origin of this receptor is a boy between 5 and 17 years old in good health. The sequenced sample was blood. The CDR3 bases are TGTGCCAGCAGTGAATTCTCAGGGCGCTATGGCTACACCTTC. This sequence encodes CASSEFSGRYGYTF.